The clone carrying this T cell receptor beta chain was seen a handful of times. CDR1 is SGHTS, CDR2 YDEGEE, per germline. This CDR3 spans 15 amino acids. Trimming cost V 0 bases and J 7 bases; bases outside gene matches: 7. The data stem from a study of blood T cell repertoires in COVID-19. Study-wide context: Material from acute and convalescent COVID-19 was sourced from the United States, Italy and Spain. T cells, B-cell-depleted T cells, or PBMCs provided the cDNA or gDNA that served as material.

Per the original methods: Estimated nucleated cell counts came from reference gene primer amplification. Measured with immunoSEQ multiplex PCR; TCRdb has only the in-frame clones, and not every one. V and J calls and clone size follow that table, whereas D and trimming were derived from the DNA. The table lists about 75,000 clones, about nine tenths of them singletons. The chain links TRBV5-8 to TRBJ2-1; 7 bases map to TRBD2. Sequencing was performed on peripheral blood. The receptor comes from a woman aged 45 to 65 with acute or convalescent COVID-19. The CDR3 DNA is TGTGCCAGCAGCTTGGAAGGACTAGGTCCTAATGAGCAGTTCTTC. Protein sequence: CASSLEGLGPNEQFF.